Sequencing of this T cell receptor beta chain was carried out in a study of blood T cell repertoires in COVID-19. Study context: Acute and convalescent COVID-19 samples came from the United States, Italy and Spain. PBMCs, B-cell-depleted T cells, or T cells were the source of the cDNA or gDNA that made up the material.

Original data processing: The authors estimated nucleated cell counts from reference gene primer amplification. Produced via immunoSEQ multiplex PCR; TCRdb's table is partial and in-frame only. The D gene and trimming were derived from the DNA, and the V and J assignments and clone size from that table. The table lists 150,000 to 200,000 clones, about nine tenths of them singletons. The receptor's source is a man between 65 and 85 years old with active or convalescent COVID-19. Sequenced: peripheral blood.

DNA of the CDR3: TGTGCCTGGAGTGTACAGGGGGCTCAGCCCCAGCATTTT. Translating it yields CAWSVQGAQPQHF. The chain employs TRBV30 and TRBJ1-5, with 9 bases fitting TRBD1. This CDR3 spans 13 amino acids. Germline V CDR1 and CDR2: GTSNPN, SVGIG (reference sequence). The trim removed 0 bases at V and 6 bases at J, leaving 0 bases unmatched.